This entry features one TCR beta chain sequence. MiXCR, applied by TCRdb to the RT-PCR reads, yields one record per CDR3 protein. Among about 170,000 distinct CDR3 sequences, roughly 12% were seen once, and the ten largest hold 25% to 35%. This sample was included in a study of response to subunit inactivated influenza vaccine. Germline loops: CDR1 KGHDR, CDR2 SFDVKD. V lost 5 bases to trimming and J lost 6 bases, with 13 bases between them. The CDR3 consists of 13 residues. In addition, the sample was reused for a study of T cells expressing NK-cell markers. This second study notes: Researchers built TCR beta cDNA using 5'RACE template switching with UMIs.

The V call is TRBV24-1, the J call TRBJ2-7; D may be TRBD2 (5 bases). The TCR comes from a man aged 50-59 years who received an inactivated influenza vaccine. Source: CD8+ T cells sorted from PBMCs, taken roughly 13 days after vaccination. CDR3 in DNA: TGTGCCACCAGTGGTTCACTAGGGCTCGAGCAGTACTTC. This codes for CATSGSLGLEQYF.